This T cell receptor (beta chain) was found in a study of shared clonotypes between healthy human individuals. Study findings and constraints: Deeper or shallower sequencing was expected to change how clonotypes are shared among donors.

Assay: immunoSEQ multiplex PCR; the TCRdb copy retains only in-frame clones and omits some. The sample holds about 1.5 million clones, around 98% seen once. On this clone: Its antigen is unknown.

Germline-derived CDR1 and CDR2 are WSHSY and SAAADI. The CDR3 runs to 14 residues. Trimming left V 5 bases short and J 1 base short, with 12 bases between. The genes are TRBV10-2 and TRBJ2-7, with unresolved D. The source is a man aged 25-40 years in good health. Sequenced sample: naive CD4+ T cells sorted from blood. Documented subset: CD45RA+ positively selected. CDR3 DNA: TGCGCCAGCAGTACATGGGCACGATCCTACGAGCAGTACTTC. Translating gives CASSTWARSYEQYF.